This T cell receptor beta chain was captured by sequencing in a study of blood T cell repertoires in COVID-19. On the study more broadly: From T cells, B-cell-depleted T cells, or PBMCs came the material, which was cDNA or gDNA.

The CDR3 spans 11 residues. CDR1 is SGHVS, CDR2 FQNEAQ, per germline. The V end was cut by 1 base, the J end by 11 bases, with 8 bases between. The data were produced by immunoSEQ multiplex PCR, yet TCRdb's version contains in-frame clones alone and is incomplete. The sample lists some 190,000 clones; approximately 90% were seen once. Specimen: peripheral blood. The receptor was derived from a human donor in a cohort sampled during active COVID-19. The chain couples TRBV7-8 to TRBJ1-1; D may be TRBD1 (6 bases). Written as DNA, the CDR3 is TGTGCCAGCAGCTTAGACAGGGCGGCTTTCTTT. Translating gives CASSLDRAAFF.